Listed here are 16 T cell receptor beta chains from one sample, sequenced in a study of Graves' ophthalmopathy and Graves' hyperthyroidism. Scientists amplified the TCR beta CDR3 regions from RNA transcripts. HTBI-primed first-round RT-PCR preceded second-round multiplex PCR. TCRdb processed the multiplex PCR reads anew with MiXCR; each CDR3 protein has one entry. Of over a million distinct CDR3 sequences in the sample, roughly 35% were seen once. The sample consisted of peripheral blood or thyroid tissue (not recorded which). Receptors originate from an adult man with Graves' hyperthyroidism.

The chain employs TRBV25-1 and TRBJ2-2, with 11 bases aligning to TRBD2. This CDR3 spans 17 amino acids. In germline, CDR1 is MGHDK, CDR2 SYGVNS. With V trimmed by 5 bases and J by 0 bases, 5 bases remained unmatched. The CDR3: CASSNGGLAANTGELFF. DNA for the CDR3: TGTGCCAGCAGTAATGGGGGACTAGCGGCGAACACCGGGGAGCTGTTTTTT.

The chain recombines TRBV7-9 with TRBJ1-2; no definite D call. With 5 bases removed from V and 4 bases from J, the gap between germline ends came to 17 bases. The CDR3 contains 15 residues. CDR1 and CDR2 (germline): SEHNR, FQNEAQ (reference sequence). The CDR3 here is CASSKSTVESYGYTF. CDR3 DNA: TGTGCCAGCAGCAAATCGACCGTGGAATCCTATGGCTACACCTTC.

The J gene is TRBJ1-5, the V gene TRBV6-1, with a possible D match to TRBD1 (6 bases). Trimming removed 4 bases from V and 6 bases from J, with 25 bases in between. Germline V CDR1 and CDR2: MNHNS, SASEGT. This CDR3 contains 18 residues. The CDR3 nucleotides are TGTGCCAGCAGTGTGGGGGCCCAGGGGCAGGGGAGGCGTCAGCCCCAGCATTTT. Amino acids: CASSVGAQGQGRRQPQHF.

The chain is built from TRBV15 and TRBJ2-5; 9 nucleotides agree with TRBD1. This CDR3 comprises 17 residues. Germline V gives CDR1 LNHNV, CDR2 YYDKDF (reference sequence). V was pared by 0 bases and J by 1 base, with 6 bases of the junction left unmatched. The CDR3, as DNA: TGTGCCACCAGCAGAGAATCCGGGACAGGGCCCCAAGAGACCCAGTACTTC. Translation: CATSRESGTGPQETQYF.

Notes on this clonotype: A junction boundary mismatches the germline segment, possibly from a read error. As DNA, the CDR3 is TGTGCCAGCAGCGCCGGGACAGCTTATAGCAATCAGCCCCCGCATTTT. Translating gives CASSAGTAYSNQPPHF. The chain uses TRBV5-5 and TRBJ1-5; 7 bases align to TRBD1. The germline V gene has CDR1 SGHKS and CDR2 YYEKEE (reference sequence). The CDR3 sequence is 16 residues long. Looking up the rest from reference TRBV5-5 and TRBJ1-5 gives the full variable domain: DAGVTQSPTHLIKTRGQQVTLRCSPISGHKSVSWYQQVLGQGPQFIFQYYEKEERGRGNFPDRFSARQFPNYSSELNVNALLLGDSALYLCASSAGTAYSNQPPHFGDGTRLSIL.

This clonotype was detected only a few times. A clone one base away is much larger, so this may be a read error. The V gene is TRBV5-4, the J gene TRBJ1-2; D unresolved. This CDR3 has 11 amino acids. Germline CDR1 and CDR2: SGHNT and YYREEE (reference sequence). CDR3 DNA sequence: TGTGCCATCGGTGGGAACTCTGGCCACACCTTC. Its translation is CAIGGNSGHTF.

The genes are TRBV7-9 and TRBJ1-4; D may be TRBD1 (5 bases). From germline, CDR1 is SEHNR and CDR2 FQNEAQ (reference sequence). V lost 3 bases and J lost 4, with 18 bases in between. CDR3 length: 17 amino acids. The CDR3 nucleotides read TGTGCCAGCAGCTTTGATCCCATAGGGGACGGTAATGAAAAACTGTTTTTT. Amino acid sequence: CASSFDPIGDGNEKLFF.

This clonotype occurred once. J is TRBJ2-7 and V is TRBV7-9; possibly TRBD1 for D (6 bases). This CDR3 has 14 amino acids. CDR1 and CDR2 from the germline V gene are SEHNR and FQNEAQ (reference sequence). Trimming removed 5 bases at V and 3 bases at J, with 14 bases between. The CDR3 sequence: CASSEETGIYEQYF. The CDR3 DNA reads as TGTGCCAGCAGCGAAGAAACAGGGATCTACGAGCAGTACTTC.

This chain joins TRBV19 and TRBJ1-2; weak D call: TRBD1 (6 bases). CDR3 length: 13 amino acids. V shed 6 bases and J shed 6 bases, with 14 bases lying between them. CDR1 is LNHDA, CDR2 SQIVND, per germline (reference sequence). CDR3: CASSETGSNGYTF. The CDR3 DNA reads as TGTGCCAGTAGCGAGACAGGATCTAATGGCTACACCTTC. Combining the CDR3 with reference TRBV19 and TRBJ1-2 gives the whole variable domain DGGITQSPKYLFRKEGQNVTLSCEQNLNHDAMYWYRQDPGQGLRLIYYSQIVNDFQKGDIAEGYSVSREKKESFPLTVTSAQKNPTAFYLCASSETGSNGYTFGSGTRLTVV.

The chain carries TRBV20-1 and TRBJ2-7; 10 bases are shared with TRBD1. Germline loops: CDR1 DFQATT, CDR2 SNEGSKA (reference sequence). The length of the CDR3 is 14 residues. V lost 6 bases and J lost 1; bases outside the gene matches: 6. CDR3 DNA sequence: TGCAGTGCCAGACCGGGACAGGGGTCCTACGAGCAGTACTTC. This sequence encodes CSARPGQGSYEQYF.

V gene TRBV12-3 or TRBV12-4 combines with J gene TRBJ1-1, with D unclear. The CDR3 extends over 15 amino acids. Trimming shortened V by 2 bases and J by 0 bases, and 10 bases separated the two germline ends. The CDR3 spells CASSLFSTLNTEAFF. The CDR3 DNA follows: TGTGCCAGCAGTTTATTCTCAACTTTGAACACTGAAGCTTTCTTT.

J is TRBJ2-7 and V is TRBV28; D may correspond to TRBD1 or TRBD2 (6 bases each). The CDR3 spans 11 residues. Trimming took 8 bases from V and 11 from J, leaving 16 bases between them. Germline loops: CDR1 MDHEN, CDR2 SYDVKM. The CDR3 DNA follows: TGTGCCAGCGAAGACAGGAGGGCCAAGTACTTC. Protein sequence: CASEDRRAKYF.

As for this clonotype: Germline and junction disagree at one end, which may indicate a read error. DNA of the CDR3: TGTGCCAGCAGTTCCGGGAGCCGTGGGGCTTTCTTT. Protein product: CASSSGSRGAFF. The V and J genes are TRBV10-3 and TRBJ1-1; D is ambiguous. There are 12 residues in the CDR3. Germline CDR1 reads ENHRY; CDR2 reads SYGVKD.

This clonotype was recorded at least ten times. The chain recombines TRBV14 with TRBJ2-7, with D perhaps matching TRBD2 (6 bases). The CDR3 has 15 amino acids. Trimming cost V 1 base and J 2 bases, with 12 bases left between them. The V gene's germline CDR1 is SGHDN and CDR2 FVKESK. The CDR3 sequence is CASSQALGRTYEQYF. As DNA, the CDR3 is TGTGCCAGCAGCCAAGCCCTGGGGAGGACCTACGAGCAGTACTTC.

The chain carries TRBV2 and TRBJ2-5; 11 nucleotides line up with TRBD1. V trimming: 6 bases; J trimming: 3 bases; junction bases outside the gene matches: 0. This CDR3 comprises 13 residues. From germline, CDR1 is SNHLY and CDR2 FYNNEI. The chain's CDR3 is CASRGQGEETQYF. CDR3 in DNA: TGTGCCAGCAGGGGACAGGGGGAAGAGACCCAGTACTTC.

The V gene is TRBV7-2, the J gene TRBJ1-5; D call uncertain. The CDR3 length is 13 residues. The V and J ends lost 5 bases and 7 bases respectively, with 12 bases between them. Germline CDR1 and CDR2: SGHTA and FQGNSA. The CDR3, as DNA: TGTGCCAGCAGCCCTGGGAACGGCCAGCCCCAGCATTTT. Translation: CASSPGNGQPQHF.